This note documents a single TCR beta chain sequence. Only in-frame clones appear in the TCRdb table, and some are missing; sequencing was by immunoSEQ multiplex PCR. There are about 20,000 clones in the sample; around 90% occur only once, and under 8.5% lies in the top ten. This CDR3 comprises 15 residues. V was trimmed by 0 bases and J by 6 bases, leaving 12 bases between them. Germline lookup yields CDR1 KGHSY and CDR2 FQNENV. The data belong to a study of blood T cell repertoires in COVID-19. Study-wide background: Samples representing acute and convalescent COVID-19 were sourced from the United States, Italy and Spain.

The genes are TRBV16 and TRBJ2-1, with D maybe TRBD2 (6 bases). The sequence came from a human donor with active COVID-19. The donor label of this sample is uncertain. The sequenced sample consisted of peripheral blood. DNA for the CDR3: TGTGCCAGCAGCCAATCTAGACTAGGTCCCAATGAGCAGTTCTTC. It translates to CASSQSRLGPNEQFF.